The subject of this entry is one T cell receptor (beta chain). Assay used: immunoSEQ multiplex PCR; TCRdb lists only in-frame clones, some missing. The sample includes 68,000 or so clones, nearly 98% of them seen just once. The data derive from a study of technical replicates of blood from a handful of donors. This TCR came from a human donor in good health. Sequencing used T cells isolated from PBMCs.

The CDR3 is CASSQTGRNKETQYF. CDR3 DNA sequence: TGCGCCAGCAGCCAGACAGGACGGAACAAAGAGACCCAGTACTTC. V gene TRBV4-1 combines with J gene TRBJ2-5, with D maybe TRBD1 (6 bases). The germline V and J ends were trimmed by 3 bases and 3 bases, with 14 bases remaining between them. The germline V gene encodes CDR1 MGHRA and CDR2 YSYEKL. This CDR3 is built from 15 residues.